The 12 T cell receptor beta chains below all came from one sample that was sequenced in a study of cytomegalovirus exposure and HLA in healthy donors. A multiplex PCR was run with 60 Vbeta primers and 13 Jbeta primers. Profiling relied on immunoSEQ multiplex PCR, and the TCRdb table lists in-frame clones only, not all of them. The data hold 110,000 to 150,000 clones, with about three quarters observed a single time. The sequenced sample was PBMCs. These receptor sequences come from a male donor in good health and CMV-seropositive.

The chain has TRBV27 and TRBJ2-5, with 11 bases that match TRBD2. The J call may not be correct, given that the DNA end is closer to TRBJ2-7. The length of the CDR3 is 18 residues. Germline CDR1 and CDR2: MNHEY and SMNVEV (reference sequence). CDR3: CASRPREGKTSGKNEQYF. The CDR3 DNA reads TGTGCCAGCAGACCTAGGGAGGGAAAGACTAGCGGGAAAAACGAGCAGTACTTC.

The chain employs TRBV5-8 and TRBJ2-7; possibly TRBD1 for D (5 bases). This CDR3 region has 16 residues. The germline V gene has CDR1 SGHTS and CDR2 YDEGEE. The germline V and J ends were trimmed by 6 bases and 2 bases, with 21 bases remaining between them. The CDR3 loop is CASIKLSTGHPYEQYF. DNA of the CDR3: TGTGCCAGCATCAAGCTAAGTACAGGCCATCCCTACGAGCAGTACTTC.

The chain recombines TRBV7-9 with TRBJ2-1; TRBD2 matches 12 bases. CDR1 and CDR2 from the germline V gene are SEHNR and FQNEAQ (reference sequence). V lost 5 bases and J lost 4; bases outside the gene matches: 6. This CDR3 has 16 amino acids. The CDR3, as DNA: TGTGCCAGCAGCGCCCCTAGCGGGAGGGATTACAATGAGCAGTTCTTC. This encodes CASSAPSGRDYNEQFF.

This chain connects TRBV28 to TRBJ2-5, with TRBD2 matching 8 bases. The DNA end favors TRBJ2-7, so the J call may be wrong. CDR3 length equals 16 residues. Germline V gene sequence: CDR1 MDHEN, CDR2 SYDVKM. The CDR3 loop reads CASSYTLAGRNYEQYF. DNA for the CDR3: TGTGCCAGCAGCTACACCCTAGCGGGCAGAAACTACGAGCAGTACTTC.

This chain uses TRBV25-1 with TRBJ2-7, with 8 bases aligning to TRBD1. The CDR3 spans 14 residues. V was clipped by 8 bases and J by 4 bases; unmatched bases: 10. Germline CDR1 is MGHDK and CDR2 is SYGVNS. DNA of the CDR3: TGTGCCAGCCGTCAGGACAGGGTCCCTTACGAGCAGTACTTC. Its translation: CASRQDRVPYEQYF.

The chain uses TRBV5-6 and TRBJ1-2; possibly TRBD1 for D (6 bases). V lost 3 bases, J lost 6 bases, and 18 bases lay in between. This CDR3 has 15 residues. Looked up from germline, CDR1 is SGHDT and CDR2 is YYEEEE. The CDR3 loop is CASSSQGWGPHGYTF. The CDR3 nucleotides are TGTGCCAGCAGCTCCCAGGGGTGGGGTCCCCATGGCTACACCTTC.

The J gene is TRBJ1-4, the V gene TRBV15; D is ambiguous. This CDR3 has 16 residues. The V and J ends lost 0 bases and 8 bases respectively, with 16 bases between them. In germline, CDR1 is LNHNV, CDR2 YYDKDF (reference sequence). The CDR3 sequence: CATSREGAGYGEKLFF. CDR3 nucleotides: TGTGCCACCAGCAGAGAGGGTGCCGGGTACGGGGAAAAACTGTTTTTT.

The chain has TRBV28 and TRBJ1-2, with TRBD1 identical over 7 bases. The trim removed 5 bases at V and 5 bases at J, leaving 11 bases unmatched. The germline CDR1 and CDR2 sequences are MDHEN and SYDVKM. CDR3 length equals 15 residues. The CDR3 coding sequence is TGTGCCAGCAGTCTCGGGACAGAGAATGCTTATGGCTACACCTTC. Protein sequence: CASSLGTENAYGYTF.

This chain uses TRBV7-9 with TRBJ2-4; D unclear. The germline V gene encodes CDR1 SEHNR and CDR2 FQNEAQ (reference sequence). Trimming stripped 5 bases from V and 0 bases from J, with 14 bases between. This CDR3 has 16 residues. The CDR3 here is CASSPRKEIAKNIQYF. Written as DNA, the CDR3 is TGTGCCAGCAGCCCCCGTAAGGAGATAGCCAAAAACATTCAGTACTTC.

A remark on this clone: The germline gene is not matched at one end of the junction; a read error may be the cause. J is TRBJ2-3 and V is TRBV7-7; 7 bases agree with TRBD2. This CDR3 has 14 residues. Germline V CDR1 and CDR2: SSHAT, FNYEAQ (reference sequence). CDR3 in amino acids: CASSPAGVTDTQYF. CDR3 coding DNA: TGTGCTAGCAGCCCCGCGGGGGTCACGGATACGCAGTATTTT.

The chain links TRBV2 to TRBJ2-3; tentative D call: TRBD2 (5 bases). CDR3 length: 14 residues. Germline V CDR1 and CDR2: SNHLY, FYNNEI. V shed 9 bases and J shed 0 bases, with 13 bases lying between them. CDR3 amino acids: CASGAVSSTDTQYF. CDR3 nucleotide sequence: TGTGCCAGTGGAGCGGTTTCTAGCACAGATACGCAGTATTTT.

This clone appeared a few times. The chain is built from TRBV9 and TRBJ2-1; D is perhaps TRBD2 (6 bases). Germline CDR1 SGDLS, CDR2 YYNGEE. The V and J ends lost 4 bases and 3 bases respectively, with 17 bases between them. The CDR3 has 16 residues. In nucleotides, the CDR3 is TGTGCCAGCAGCATAACGACTAGGACGAACTACAATGAGCAGTTCTTC. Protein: CASSITTRTNYNEQFF.